Shown below are 18 T cell receptor beta chains from a single sample sequenced in a study of liver allograft versus peripheral blood T cells. Whole-study context: Transplanted livers and recipients' peripheral blood had their T cell receptor repertoires compared.

TCRdb used MiXCR to reprocess the reads, holding one entry per CDR3 protein. In the table there are around 9,000 distinct CDR3 sequences, over 15% of which are singletons. Receptor source: a human patient who had a liver transplant. The T cells may partly be graft donor cells.

To note about this clonotype: A much bigger clone sits one base away, suggesting this may be a read error. DNA for the CDR3: TGCAGCGTTGAAGGTGGCCTAGAGGACGAAGAGACCCAGTACTTC. Its protein product is CSVEGGLEDEETQYF. V usage is TRBV29-1 and J usage is TRBJ2-5; no firm D call. Germline V gene sequence: CDR1 SQVTM, CDR2 ANQGSEA. The CDR3 loop spans 15 amino acids. V shed 1 base and J shed 3 bases, with 15 bases lying between them.

The sample holds a few counts of this clonotype. The chain employs TRBV9 and TRBJ2-7; D remains ambiguous. The CDR3 totals 13 residues. Germline V gives CDR1 SGDLS, CDR2 YYNGEE. The germline V and J ends were trimmed by 3 bases and 3 bases, with 10 bases remaining between them. This chain's CDR3 is CASSAGSVYEQYF. The CDR3 region has the DNA TGTGCCAGCAGCGCCGGCTCCGTCTACGAGCAGTACTTC.

The chain carries TRBV10-3 and TRBJ1-5; TRBD1 is a possible D gene (5 bases). The ends were cut back, 2 bases at V and 7 bases at J, with 6 bases in the middle. Germline CDR1 ENHRY, CDR2 SYGVKD. The CDR3 extends over 12 amino acids. The CDR3 sequence: CAISEGDQPQHF. The CDR3 DNA is TGTGCCATCAGTGAGGGGGACCAGCCCCAGCATTTT.

This clonotype is medium-sized (0.01 to 0.1%). The rearrangement joins TRBV10-3 to TRBJ2-7, with D perhaps TRBD1 or TRBD2 (6 bases each). In germline, CDR1 is ENHRY, CDR2 SYGVKD. This CDR3 spans 14 amino acids. With 5 bases removed from V and 3 bases from J, the gap between germline ends came to 14 bases. The CDR3 region has the DNA TGTGCCATCAGTAGTAGGGGGGCTGACTACGAGCAGTACTTC. It yields the protein CAISSRGADYEQYF.

The chain links TRBV12-3 or TRBV12-4 to TRBJ2-1, with no clear D. The CDR3 loop spans 12 amino acids. V shed 5 bases and J shed 7 bases, with 9 bases lying between them. This chain's CDR3 is CASSLVGNEQFF. CDR3 bases: TGTGCCAGCAGTCTGGTAGGGAATGAGCAGTTCTTC.

This clonotype came up a few times. The chain is built from TRBV10-1 and TRBJ1-6; D remains unclear. V gave up 0 bases and J gave up 7 bases, with 10 bases separating them. The CDR3 has 15 residues. Germline CDR1 is WNHNN and CDR2 is SYGVQD (reference sequence). The CDR3 nucleotides are TGCGCCAGCAGTGAGTCGATCCGAGGCAATTCACCCCTCCACTTT. Its protein product is CASSESIRGNSPLHF.

V usage is TRBV6-5 and J usage is TRBJ1-5, with D possibly matching TRBD1 (5 bases). The CDR3 spans 15 residues. CDR1 is MNHEY and CDR2 is SVGAGI in the germline V gene. Trimming stripped 6 bases from V and 0 bases from J, with 12 bases between. CDR3 bases: TGTGCCAGCAGACCCGGACATTATAGCAATCAGCCCCAGCATTTT. Translation: CASRPGHYSNQPQHF.

This clonotype counts as medium-sized. The CDR3 here is CASSTGGWGDEQYF. CDR3 nucleotide sequence: TGTGCCAGCAGCACAGGGGGATGGGGAGACGAGCAGTACTTC. The V and J genes are TRBV6-2 or TRBV6-3 and TRBJ2-7; TRBD1 agrees at 8 bases. The length of the CDR3 is 14 residues. Germline-derived CDR1 and CDR2 are MNHEY and SVGEGT. V shed 6 bases and J 5 bases; nucleotides not matched to a gene: 9.

The table lists this clonotype with a few counts. The chain has TRBV5-5 and TRBJ1-5; no firm D call. Per germline, CDR1 SGHKS and CDR2 YYEKEE (reference sequence). This CDR3 contains 16 residues. V shed 7 bases and J shed 5 bases, with 22 bases lying between them. CDR3 residues: CASDPDGTEAHQPQHF. DNA for the CDR3: TGTGCCAGCGATCCAGACGGTACAGAGGCCCATCAGCCCCAGCATTTT. Drawing the rest from reference TRBV5-5 and TRBJ1-5, the complete variable domain is DAGVTQSPTHLIKTRGQQVTLRCSPISGHKSVSWYQQVLGQGPQFIFQYYEKEERGRGNFPDRFSARQFPNYSSELNVNALLLGDSALYLCASDPDGTEAHQPQHFGDGTRLSIL.

Details on this clonotype: This could be a read error, since a much larger clone is one nucleotide away. The rearrangement joins TRBV27 to TRBJ1-1, with D possibly TRBD1 on 6 matching bases. From germline, CDR1 is MNHEY and CDR2 SMNVEV (reference sequence). The CDR3 runs 12 residues. Between the trimmed V and J ends, which lost 8 bases and 4 bases, there was a span of 11 bases. This chain's CDR3 is CASGRGGTEAFF. The CDR3 coding sequence is TGTGCCAGCGGCCGAGGGGGCACTGAAGCTTTCTTT.

This clonotype appeared a few times. The J gene is TRBJ1-2, the V gene TRBV7-2; possible D gene TRBD1, 5 bases. CDR3 size: 14 residues. Germline V gene sequence: CDR1 SGHTA, CDR2 FQGNSA. V lost 3 bases and J lost 8, with 16 bases in between. The CDR3 bases are TGTGCCAGCAGCTTGCTTGTCGACAGTAACGGCTACACCTTC. Protein: CASSLLVDSNGYTF.

This clonotype has just one count. Since a much larger clone is just one base distant, this may be a read error. V is TRBV19 and J is TRBJ1-2; D not certain. The germline V gene has CDR1 LNHDA and CDR2 SQIVND (reference sequence). There are 15 residues in the CDR3. The CDR3 spells CASSFSVVANHGYTF. The DNA of the CDR3 is TGTGCCAGTAGTTTCTCGGTTGTTGCTAACCATGGCTACACCTTC.

The DNA of the CDR3 is TGTGCCAGCAGTTTGGTATTCGGAACTGAAGCTTTCTTT. It codes for CASSLVFGTEAFF. V gene TRBV12-3 or TRBV12-4 combines with J gene TRBJ1-1; D ambiguous. CDR3 length equals 13 residues. Deletions cut 3 bases from V and 5 bases from J, with 10 bases between.

Worth noting for this clonotype: With a much larger clone just one base away, this may be a read error. J is TRBJ1-1 and V is TRBV6-2 or TRBV6-3, with TRBD1 matching over 9 bases. The germline V gene encodes CDR1 MNHEY and CDR2 SVGEGT. The CDR3 has 17 amino acids. The junction had 8 bases not matched to a gene; V was cut back by 2 bases and J by 1 base. The CDR3 protein is CASSYRPGQGRNTEAFF. CDR3 in DNA: TGTGCCAGCAGTTACCGCCCGGGACAGGGACGGAACACTGAAGCTTTCTTT.

The chain has TRBV18 and TRBJ2-3; D might be TRBD1 or TRBD2, each matching 5 bases. Trimming pared 3 bases from V and 5 bases from J, leaving 21 bases between. From germline, CDR1 is KGHSH and CDR2 LQKENI. The CDR3 runs 17 residues. CDR3 loop: CASSPTASRVIRDTQYF. As DNA, the CDR3 is TGTGCCAGCTCACCTACGGCTAGCAGGGTCATTCGAGATACGCAGTATTTT.

This clonotype is labeled as medium-sized. V is TRBV19 and J is TRBJ2-1; either TRBD1 or TRBD2 may fit D (6 bases each). Trimming stripped 7 bases from V and 0 bases from J, with 10 bases between. The germline V gene encodes CDR1 LNHDA and CDR2 SQIVND (reference sequence). This CDR3 is 14 amino acids long. The CDR3 sequence: CASTEGDSYNEQFF. DNA of the CDR3: TGTGCCAGTACGGAGGGGGACTCCTACAATGAGCAGTTCTTC.

Within the sample, this clonotype is medium-sized (0.01 to 0.1%). CDR3 protein: CASSLGGQGLYYGYTF. The CDR3 DNA reads TGTGCCAGCAGCTTAGGTGGACAGGGATTGTATTATGGCTACACCTTC. V is TRBV7-9 and J is TRBJ1-2, with TRBD1 matching over 8 bases. The CDR3 runs 16 residues. V trimming: 1 base; J trimming: 5 bases; junction bases outside the gene matches: 9. Germline CDR1 and CDR2: SEHNR and FQNEAQ (reference sequence).

In its sample, this clonotype ranks as medium-sized. The gene calls are TRBV18 and TRBJ2-7; 8 bases map to TRBD1. The V gene's germline CDR1 is KGHSH and CDR2 LQKENI. V shed 2 bases and J 6 bases; nucleotides not matched to a gene: 6. The CDR3 extends over 14 amino acids. The CDR3 sequence is CASSPERTGPEQYF. The DNA of the CDR3 is TGTGCCAGCTCACCAGAGAGGACAGGGCCCGAGCAGTACTTC.